This T cell receptor (beta chain) emerged from a study of T cells expressing NK-cell markers. Study background: Seropositivity for HCMV was found in most of the eight sequenced donors, with one seronegative.

Following a re-call of the 5' RACE reads, TCRdb has one entry per CDR3 protein and lacks DNA. This sample's table reports approximately 150,000 distinct CDR3 sequences. The specimen sequenced was blood T cells: a sorted CD56 or NKG2C T cell subset, CD4+ or CD8+ T cells, or bulk PBMC T cells (not recorded which). The sequence was collected from a young man in good health.

The CDR3: CASRLSGSITDTQYF. This sequence joins TRBV6-2 or TRBV6-3 and TRBJ2-3; TCRdb returns TRBD2, unconfirmable since there is no DNA. The CDR3 contains 15 residues. Per the germline V gene, CDR1 is MNHEY and CDR2 is SVGEGT.